The rows below give T cell receptor beta chains drawn from one sample of a study of spatial heterogeneity in lung cancer. TCRdb processed the 5' RACE reads anew with MiXCR; each CDR3 protein has one entry. Of some 22,000 distinct CDR3 sequences listed, 2.5% to 3% are singletons. The source was lung tumor tissue, collected at surgery. The receptors shown here come from a male donor with early-stage non-small cell lung cancer. Both conserved end residues are part of each CDR3. D genes are given only for firm matches. Not every row has a clone size; where given, it reads once, few, many or a size class.

j_call clone_size v_call d_call cdr3_aa cdr3_nt
TRBJ1-2 many TRBV6-5 TRBD1 CASSPRDRVTYGYTF TGTGCCAGCAGTCCCCGGGACAGGGTTACCTATGGCTACACCTTC
TRBJ1-2 many TRBV6-1 . CASSENNRVGGYTF TGTGCCAGCAGTGAAAACAACAGGGTAGGCGGCTACACCTTC
TRBJ1-5 many TRBV19 . CASSIDFRTYQPQHF TGTGCCAGTAGTATAGATTTTCGGACTTATCAGCCCCAGCATTTT
TRBJ1-5 many TRBV6-1 . CASSEGQRLPQHF TGTGCCAGCAGTGAAGGGCAGCGCCTGCCCCAGCATTTT
TRBJ2-1 . TRBV5-6 TRBD1 CASSTLPGQGFYNEQFF TGTGCCAGCAGCACCCTTCCGGGACAGGGGTTTTACAATGAGCAGTTCTTC
TRBJ2-2 many TRBV7-2 . CASSSYRGIDTGELFF TGTGCCAGCAGCTCGTATAGGGGGATCGACACCGGGGAGCTGTTTTTT
TRBJ2-1 many TRBV9 TRBD2 CASSVGGSLNNEQFF TGTGCCAGCAGCGTAGGCGGGAGTCTTAACAATGAGCAGTTCTTC
TRBJ2-3 medium-sized TRBV28 . CASTLGGVDTQYF TGTGCCAGCACTCTCGGCGGGGTCGATACGCAGTATTTT
TRBJ2-1 many TRBV24-1 TRBD2 CATSGVGGVHYNEQFF TGTGCCACCAGTGGTGTGGGAGGGGTACATTACAATGAGCAGTTCTTC
TRBJ2-3 many TRBV20-1 . CSAATGTEDSDTQYF TGCAGTGCCGCGACCGGGACGGAAGATTCAGATACGCAGTATTTT
TRBJ2-1 many TRBV6-1 TRBD1 CASRSTGGRDEQFF TGTGCCAGCAGATCCACAGGGGGGCGGGATGAGCAGTTCTTC
TRBJ2-5 medium-sized TRBV3-1 . CASSQASIEETQYF TGTGCCAGCAGCCAAGCTAGTATCGAAGAGACCCAGTACTTC
TRBJ2-7 medium-sized TRBV12-3/TRBV12-4 TRBD1 CASSLTTGGWRQYF TGTGCCAGCTCCTTAACCACAGGGGGCTGGAGGCAGTACTTC
TRBJ2-1 many TRBV29-1 . CSVGLNEQFF TGCAGCGTCGGACTGAATGAGCAGTTCTTC
TRBJ2-1 many TRBV3-1 . CASTGRGLASGEQFF TGTGCCAGCACCGGAAGGGGCCTCGCCAGCGGTGAGCAGTTCTTC
TRBJ1-2 many TRBV24-1 TRBD1 CATSDWTGGSSGYTF TGTGCCACCAGTGATTGGACAGGTGGGAGCTCTGGCTACACCTTC
TRBJ2-7 many TRBV7-6 . CASSLEQPGWSAYEQYF TGTGCCAGCAGCTTAGAGCAACCCGGCTGGTCGGCCTACGAGCAGTACTTC
TRBJ2-2 many TRBV12-3/TRBV12-4 . CASSLARWVTGELFF TGTGCCAGCAGTTTAGCGCGATGGGTAACCGGGGAGCTGTTTTTT
TRBJ1-1 few TRBV4-1 TRBD1 CASSQEGQGTEAFF TGCGCCAGCAGCCAAGAGGGACAGGGGACTGAAGCTTTCTTT
TRBJ2-1 many TRBV6-5 TRBD2 CASTKGPGLAYGWQFF TGTGCCAGCACCAAAGGTCCCGGACTAGCGTATGGGTGGCAGTTCTTC
TRBJ1-5 many TRBV9 TRBD1 CASSKGTESNQPQHF TGTGCCAGCAGCAAAGGGACAGAGAGCAATCAGCCCCAGCATTTT
TRBJ1-2 many TRBV7-9 TRBD1 CAPERTGGIYGYTF TGTGCCCCCGAGCGGACAGGGGGGATCTATGGCTACACCTTC
TRBJ2-3 many TRBV9 . CASSVGRGTSTDTQYF TGTGCCAGCAGCGTAGGACGGGGAACTAGCACAGATACGCAGTATTTT
TRBJ1-5 many TRBV6-5 . CASSYGGINQPQHF TGTGCCAGCAGTTATGGGGGGATTAATCAGCCCCAGCATTTT
TRBJ2-6 many TRBV18 . CASSPLAGANVLTF TGTGCCAGCTCACCACTCGCGGGGGCCAACGTCCTGACTTTC
TRBJ2-3 many TRBV11-1 . CASSLIAGTDTQYF TGTGCCAGCAGCCTAATCGCAGGGACAGATACGCAGTATTTT
TRBJ1-3 many TRBV11-2 . CASSLGPGSGNTIYF TGTGCCAGCAGCTTGGGGCCGGGCTCTGGAAACACCATATATTTT
TRBJ2-3 many TRBV10-3 TRBD2 CAISERLFSAGVAGAQRDTQYF TGTGCCATCAGTGAGAGACTGTTCTCGGCAGGAGTAGCGGGGGCTCAACGGGATACGCAGTATTTT
TRBJ2-3 . TRBV4-2 TRBD2 CASSLLAGGGGTDTQYF TGTGCCAGCAGCCTTCTAGCGGGAGGCGGAGGGACAGATACGCAGTATTTT
TRBJ2-4 many TRBV12-3/TRBV12-4 . CASREETGAAKNIQYF TGTGCCAGCAGAGAGGAGACAGGAGCAGCCAAAAACATTCAGTACTTC
TRBJ2-5 many TRBV3-1 . CASSQSETQYF TGTGCCAGCAGCCAAAGTGAGACCCAGTACTTC
TRBJ1-5 many TRBV4-1 . CASSQGPTGSGSNQPQHF TGCGCCAGCAGCCAAGGTCCGACGGGGAGCGGTAGCAATCAGCCCCAGCATTTT
TRBJ2-5 many TRBV5-1 . CASSLGRDQETQYF TGCGCCAGCAGCTTGGGCCGGGACCAAGAGACCCAGTACTTC
TRBJ2-1 many TRBV4-1 . CASKGEGAYNEQFF TGCGCCAGCAAGGGGGAGGGGGCCTACAATGAGCAGTTCTTC
TRBJ2-7 many TRBV5-1 TRBD2 CASSLQEGLAGAYEQYF TGCGCCAGCAGCTTACAGGAGGGTCTAGCGGGAGCCTACGAGCAGTACTTC
TRBJ1-2 many TRBV29-1 . CSVEDRRSYGYTF TGCAGCGTTGAAGACCGACGGTCCTATGGCTACACCTTC
TRBJ2-3 many TRBV27 . CASSIVQGTDTQYF TGTGCCAGCAGTATCGTCCAGGGCACAGATACGCAGTATTTT
TRBJ1-2 few TRBV6-5 . CASSFREDYGYTF TGTGCCAGCAGTTTCAGGGAGGACTATGGCTACACCTTC
TRBJ1-3 many TRBV29-1 . CSVEPQNSGNTIYF TGCAGCGTTGAACCACAGAACTCTGGAAACACCATATATTTT
TRBJ2-1 many TRBV4-1 TRBD2 CASSQALVAGGNEQFF TGCGCCAGCAGCCAAGCTTTGGTAGCGGGAGGGAATGAGCAGTTCTTC
TRBJ2-5 many TRBV16 . CASSHIDGSLVGTQYF TGTGCCAGCAGCCACATAGACGGGAGTTTGGTTGGGACCCAGTACTTC
TRBJ2-7 many TRBV20-1 . CSARSGNYEQYF TGCAGTGCTCGGAGCGGCAACTACGAGCAGTACTTC
TRBJ2-5 medium-sized TRBV4-2 . CASSPRGSGMETQYF TGTGCCAGCAGCCCCCGTGGTAGCGGAATGGAGACCCAGTACTTC
TRBJ1-2 many TRBV27 TRBD1 CASSFSQGGNGYTF TGTGCCAGCAGTTTTTCCCAGGGGGGCAATGGCTACACCTTC
TRBJ1-1 few TRBV6-5 . CASSYGDIAFF TGTGCCAGCAGTTACGGGGATATAGCTTTCTTT
TRBJ2-2 many TRBV7-2 TRBD2 CASSSSPTSGNTGELFF TGTGCCAGCAGCTCTAGCCCGACTAGCGGGAACACCGGGGAGCTGTTTTTT
TRBJ2-7 many TRBV7-8 TRBD1 CASSISGGGSYEQYF TGTGCCAGCAGCATCTCAGGGGGCGGCTCCTACGAGCAGTACTTC
TRBJ2-3 . TRBV6-4 TRBD1 CASSDGGQGGADTQYF TGTGCCAGCAGTGACGGGGGACAGGGAGGCGCAGATACGCAGTATTTT
TRBJ1-1 many TRBV12-3/TRBV12-4 . CASSFLIHDSRSGGTEAFF TGTGCCAGCAGTTTTTTAATTCATGACAGCAGGTCCGGAGGCACTGAAGCTTTCTTT
TRBJ2-3 . TRBV20-1 TRBD2 CSARDRSSGSLDTQYF TGCAGTGCTAGAGATCGGTCTAGCGGGAGTCTAGATACGCAGTATTTT
TRBJ2-3 many TRBV12-3/TRBV12-4 . CASRSTTDTQYF TGTGCCAGCAGATCCACCACAGATACGCAGTATTTT
TRBJ2-2 many TRBV10-3 . CAISEARTGELFF TGTGCCATCAGTGAGGCCCGCACCGGGGAGCTGTTTTTT
TRBJ2-3 large TRBV12-3/TRBV12-4 . CASRPGGSDTQYF TGTGCCAGCAGGCCCGGGGGCTCAGATACGCAGTATTTT